This T cell receptor beta chain appears in the sequencing data of a study of T cell responses to AZD1222 COVID-19 vaccine. Study-level results: A mostly white British donor set with more females was recruited, and clonal diversity was possibly underestimated. None of the repertoires were sampled until the peak T cell response had passed. Breadth and depth of Spike-specific TCRs rose after two AZD1222 doses.

Of note for this clone: Its specificity is not known.

Only in-frame clones appear in the TCRdb table, and some are missing; sequencing was by immunoSEQ multiplex PCR. The sample holds some 180,000 clones, about nine tenths seen once. This sequence originates from an adult in good health. Sequenced material: peripheral blood, taken on day 0 of AZD1222 vaccination.

CDR3 in amino acids: CASSPDTNTEAFF. Written as DNA, the CDR3 is TGTGCCAGCAGCCCCGATACGAACACTGAAGCTTTCTTT. The chain carries TRBV7-3 and TRBJ1-1; D is unclear. The germline gives CDR1 SGHTA, CDR2 FQGTGA. This CDR3 has 13 residues. Deletions cut 5 bases from V and 1 base from J, with 8 bases between.